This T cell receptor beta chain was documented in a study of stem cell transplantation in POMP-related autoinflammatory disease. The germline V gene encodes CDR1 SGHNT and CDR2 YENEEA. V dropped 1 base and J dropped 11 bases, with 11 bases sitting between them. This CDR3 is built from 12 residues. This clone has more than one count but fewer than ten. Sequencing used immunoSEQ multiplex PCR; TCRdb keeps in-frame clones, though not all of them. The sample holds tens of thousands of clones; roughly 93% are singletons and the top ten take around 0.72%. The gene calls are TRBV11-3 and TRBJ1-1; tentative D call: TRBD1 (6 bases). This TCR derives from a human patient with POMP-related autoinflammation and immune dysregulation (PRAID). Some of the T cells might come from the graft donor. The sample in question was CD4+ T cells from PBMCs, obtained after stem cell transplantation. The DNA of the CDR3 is TGTGCCAGCAGCTTAGGCAGGGGACGCGCTTTCTTT. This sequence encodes CASSLGRGRAFF.